This T cell receptor beta chain comes out of a study of cytomegalovirus exposure and HLA in healthy donors. The study, taken as a whole, reports: Cytomegalovirus status, reportedly, was diagnosed with high specificity and sensitivity by the classifier. TCR beta chains numbering about 160 were designated cytomegalovirus-associated.

Only in-frame clones appear in the TCRdb table, and some are missing; sequencing was by immunoSEQ multiplex PCR. The sample carries about 200,000 clones, 75% to 85% recorded once. The donors belonged to the roughly 110-subject validation cohort, separate from the roughly 700-subject first cohort. Trimming took 5 bases from V and 4 from J, leaving 12 bases between them. The CDR3 consists of 14 residues. Germline lookup yields CDR1 MNHEY and CDR2 SMNVEV (reference sequence). Concerning this clone: Its antigen is unknown.

This clonotype originated in a young woman in good health and CMV-seropositive. The rearrangement uses TRBV27 and TRBJ2-1, with a possible D match to TRBD1 (5 bases). Sequencing used PBMCs. CDR3 sequence: CASSAAGPYNEQFF. The CDR3 region has the DNA TGTGCCAGCAGTGCGGCAGGGCCGTACAATGAGCAGTTCTTC.